These 22 T cell receptor beta chains came from one sample sequenced in a study of radiotherapy plus CTLA-4 blockade in lung cancer. TCRdb's table, derived via immunoSEQ multiplex PCR, lists solely in-frame clones and lacks some. This sample has 30,000 to 45,000 clones; around 70% occur once, and the top ten carry roughly 10%. The sequenced sample was peripheral blood, obtained from a patient treated with radiotherapy plus ipilimumab. These receptors all stem from a human donor with non-small cell lung cancer who had stable disease on radiotherapy plus ipilimumab.

The gene calls are TRBV29-1 and TRBJ2-3; 8 positions match TRBD2. CDR3 length: 12 amino acids. Germline CDR1 and CDR2: SQVTM and ANQGSEA. The junction had 1 base not matched to a gene; V was cut back by 8 bases and J by 0 bases. For the CDR3, the DNA is TGCAGCTGCGGGGGGAGCACAGATACGCAGTATTTT. Translated, it gives CSCGGSTDTQYF.

The chain joins TRBV27 to TRBJ1-6; 8 positions match TRBD1. This CDR3 region has 14 residues. The trim removed 6 bases at V and 10 bases at J, leaving 8 bases unmatched. Germline CDR1 reads MNHEY; CDR2 reads SMNVEV (reference sequence). CDR3 residues: CASSPQGGGSPLHF. The CDR3 nucleotides are TGTGCCAGCAGCCCACAGGGGGGGGGATCACCCCTCCACTTT.

A single count supports this clone. The gene calls are TRBV5-4 and TRBJ1-4, with a weak D call TRBD1 (5 bases). The length of the CDR3 is 16 residues. The V and J ends lost 4 bases and 7 bases respectively, with 20 bases between them. CDR1 is SGHNT and CDR2 is YYREEE in the germline V gene (reference sequence). CDR3 protein: CASSQGHQGFGEKLFF. CDR3 nucleotides: TGTGCCAGCAGCCAAGGACACCAGGGCTTTGGTGAAAAACTGTTTTTT.

This clone was counted only a few times. The V and J genes are TRBV4-1 and TRBJ1-1, with D unresolved. This CDR3 is 14 amino acids long. V was trimmed by 1 base and J by 4 bases, leaving 10 bases between them. The V gene's germline CDR1 is MGHRA and CDR2 YSYEKL. The CDR3 bases are TGCGCCAGCAGCCAAGTGGTGGGGAGCACTGAAGCTTTCTTT. This encodes CASSQVVGSTEAFF.

This chain links TRBV7-9 with TRBJ1-1, with D maybe TRBD1 (6 bases). CDR1 is SEHNR, CDR2 FQNEAQ, per germline (reference sequence). The CDR3 is made up of 14 amino acids. V lost 0 bases, J lost 5 bases, and 10 bases lay in between. The CDR3: CASSLALDRTEAFF. In DNA, the CDR3 is TGTGCCAGCAGCTTAGCCCTCGACAGGACTGAAGCTTTCTTT.

This clone is medium-sized (0.01 to 0.1%) by share. This chain uses TRBV29-1 with TRBJ1-1; D remains unclear. The V and J ends lost 8 bases and 5 bases respectively, with 15 bases between them. This CDR3 contains 12 residues. Germline-derived CDR1 and CDR2 are SQVTM and ANQGSEA. The CDR3: CSLQNSGTEAFF. CDR3 coding DNA: TGCAGCCTCCAAAATTCGGGGACTGAAGCTTTCTTT.

The J gene is TRBJ2-5, the V gene TRBV10-1; a weak D match, TRBD1 (6 bases). From germline, CDR1 is WNHNN and CDR2 SYGVQD (reference sequence). This CDR3 is built from 14 residues. V was pared by 4 bases and J by 2 bases, with 11 bases between. In nucleotides, the CDR3 is TGCGCCAGCAGTGTGAAGAGGGGGCAAGAGACCCAGTACTTC. This translates into CASSVKRGQETQYF.

The chain combines TRBV2 with TRBJ2-7; TRBD1 matches 8 bases. Germline V gives CDR1 SNHLY, CDR2 FYNNEI. The CDR3 has 14 residues. Trimming removed 5 bases from V and 1 base from J; junction bases left unmatched: 4. The CDR3 DNA follows: TGTGCCAGCAGTCGATGGGACAGGTCCTACGAGCAGTACTTC. Amino acids: CASSRWDRSYEQYF.

This rearrangement joins TRBV7-2 to TRBJ1-3; D unresolved. V gave up 2 bases and J gave up 1 base, with 6 bases separating them. CDR3 length: 14 residues. Germline lookup yields CDR1 SGHTA and CDR2 FQGNSA. In DNA form, the CDR3 reads TGTGCCAGCAGCTTACTCTTGTCTGGAAACACCATATATTTT. Encoded protein: CASSLLLSGNTIYF.

The chain has TRBV30 and TRBJ2-2; 7 nucleotides agree with TRBD1. V was pared by 0 bases and J by 5 bases, with 0 bases of the junction left unmatched. The V gene's germline CDR1 is GTSNPN and CDR2 SVGIG (reference sequence). The length of the CDR3 is 13 residues. The CDR3 spells CAWSVQGTGELFF. The CDR3 coding sequence is TGTGCCTGGAGTGTACAGGGGACCGGGGAGCTGTTTTTT.

The genes are TRBV19 and TRBJ2-5; TRBD1 matches at 8 bases. The V segment lost 4 bases and the J segment 6 bases; nucleotides outside the gene matches: 16. The germline V gene has CDR1 LNHDA and CDR2 SQIVND (reference sequence). The CDR3 spans 17 residues. The CDR3 nucleotides read TGTGCCAGTAGTAACCGACAGGGGATCCCTCCCTTCCAGACCCAGTACTTC. It encodes CASSNRQGIPPFQTQYF.

The sample holds a few counts of this clone. This chain joins TRBV5-6 and TRBJ1-2, with D possibly TRBD1 on 5 matching bases. Deletions cut 5 bases from V and 3 bases from J, with 17 bases between. The length of the CDR3 is 15 residues. Germline CDR1 and CDR2: SGHDT and YYEEEE. This chain's CDR3 is CASRTRRGNYYGYTF. The CDR3 DNA follows: TGTGCCAGCAGAACAAGGCGGGGGAACTACTATGGCTACACCTTC.

The rearrangement links TRBV9 to TRBJ1-2; 7 bases match TRBD1. After removal of 1 base from V and 8 bases from J, the junction contained 11 bases not matched to a gene. This CDR3 is 15 amino acids long. Germline CDR1 reads SGDLS; CDR2 reads YYNGEE. The chain's CDR3 is CASSVNVRGGAGYTF. The CDR3 DNA reads as TGTGCCAGCAGCGTAAATGTAAGAGGGGGCGCAGGCTACACCTTC.

This clone was recorded once. V is TRBV27 and J is TRBJ2-1; the D gene is possibly TRBD2 (5 bases). The CDR3 is 14 residues long. Trimming took off 9 bases at V and 4 bases at J, with 16 bases between the two ends. CDR1 is MNHEY and CDR2 is SMNVEV in the germline V gene (reference sequence). The CDR3 DNA sequence: TGTGCCAGTCGAACCGGGGTCCCATACAATGAGCAGTTCTTC. This gives the protein CASRTGVPYNEQFF.

This clone appeared a few times. The chain links TRBV7-9 to TRBJ1-2; possible D gene TRBD1, 6 bases. In germline, CDR1 is SEHNR, CDR2 FQNEAQ (reference sequence). The V end lost 7 bases, the J end lost 2 bases, and 14 bases lay between the germline ends. The CDR3 spans 14 residues. The CDR3 reads CASKETGTNYGYTF. The DNA of the CDR3 is TGTGCCAGCAAGGAAACAGGGACCAACTATGGCTACACCTTC.

This clone came up once. The chain employs TRBV7-9 and TRBJ1-4; the match to TRBD1 covers 7 bases. The V gene end was trimmed by 1 base and the J gene end by 4 bases; junction bases not matched to a gene: 12. The CDR3 is 18 residues long. Germline values: CDR1 SEHNR, CDR2 FQNEAQ (reference sequence). The CDR3 protein is CASSLGGQAGGLNEKLFF. Here the CDR3 DNA reads TGTGCCAGCAGCTTAGGAGGACAGGCCGGCGGCCTTAATGAAAAACTGTTTTTT.

The V gene is TRBV6-1, the J gene TRBJ1-2; 9 nucleotides match TRBD1. The CDR3 sequence is 15 residues long. Trimming cost V 8 bases and J 4 bases; bases outside gene matches: 11. CDR1 is MNHNS, CDR2 SASEGT, per germline. The CDR3 DNA sequence: TGTGCCAGCTCGGTAAGGACAGGGGAGGTCTATGGCTACACCTTC. Its protein product is CASSVRTGEVYGYTF.

The chain is built from TRBV2 and TRBJ1-5; D gene uncertain. This CDR3 contains 13 residues. V dropped 7 bases and J dropped 1 base, with 8 bases sitting between them. Per germline, CDR1 SNHLY and CDR2 FYNNEI. The DNA for the CDR3 is TGTGCCAGCAAAATACTAAGCAATCAGCCCCAGCATTTT. This gives the protein CASKILSNQPQHF.

This clone has just a few counts. This chain uses TRBV7-9 with TRBJ2-3, with TRBD2 matching 11 bases. The CDR3 has 16 amino acids. The germline gives CDR1 SEHNR, CDR2 FQNEAQ (reference sequence). V lost 3 bases and J lost 7; bases outside the gene matches: 9. The CDR3 DNA reads TGTGCCAGCAGCTTCCCGACTAGCGGGGACCAGTATACGCAGTATTTT. Translating it yields CASSFPTSGDQYTQYF. Together with reference TRBV7-9 and TRBJ2-3, the CDR3 gives the full variable domain: DTGVSQNPRHKITKRGQNVTFRCDPISEHNRLYWYRQTLGQGPEFLTYFQNEAQLEKSRLLSDRFSAERPKGSFSTLEIQRTEQGDSAMYLCASSFPTSGDQYTQYFGPGTRLTVL.

This clone was seen only a few times. The chain uses TRBV4-2 and TRBJ2-7; 9 positions match TRBD2. The ends lost 1 base at V and 6 bases at J; junction bases unmatched: 7. The CDR3 totals 15 residues. Germline CDR1 and CDR2: LGHNA and YNFKEQ. Here the CDR3 DNA reads TGTGCCAGCAGCCAAGTAGCGGGGGTAGGTGGCGAGCAGTACTTC. Encoded protein: CASSQVAGVGGEQYF.

V usage is TRBV18 and J usage is TRBJ1-4, with 7 positions matching TRBD1. Germline CDR1 reads KGHSH; CDR2 reads LQKENI. V lost 1 base, J lost 0 bases, and 2 bases stayed unmatched. This CDR3 has 16 amino acids. Written as DNA, the CDR3 is TGTGCCAGCTCACCACAAACAGGGGCAACTAATGAAAAACTGTTTTTT. This encodes CASSPQTGATNEKLFF.

The chain is built from TRBV5-1 and TRBJ2-1, with 11 bases matching TRBD1. This CDR3 region has 16 residues. J lost 4 bases, V lost 2 bases, and 5 bases had no gene match. Germline values: CDR1 SGHRS, CDR2 YFSETQ. The CDR3 DNA reads as TGCGCCAGCAGCTTACCGGGACAGGGGGTTTACAATGAGCAGTTCTTC. It encodes CASSLPGQGVYNEQFF.